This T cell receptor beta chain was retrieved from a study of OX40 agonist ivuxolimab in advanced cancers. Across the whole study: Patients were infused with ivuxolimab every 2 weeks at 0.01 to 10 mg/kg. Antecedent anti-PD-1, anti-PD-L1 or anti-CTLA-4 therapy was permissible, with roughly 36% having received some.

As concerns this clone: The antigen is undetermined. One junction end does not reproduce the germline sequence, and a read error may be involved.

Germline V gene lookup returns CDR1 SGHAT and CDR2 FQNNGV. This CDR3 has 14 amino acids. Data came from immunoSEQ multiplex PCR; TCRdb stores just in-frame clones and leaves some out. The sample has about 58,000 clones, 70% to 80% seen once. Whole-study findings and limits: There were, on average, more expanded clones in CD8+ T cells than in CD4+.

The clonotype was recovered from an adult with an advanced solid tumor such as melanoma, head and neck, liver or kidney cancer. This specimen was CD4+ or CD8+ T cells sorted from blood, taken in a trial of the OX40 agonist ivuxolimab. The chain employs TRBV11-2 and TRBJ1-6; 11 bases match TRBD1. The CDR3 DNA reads TGTGCCAGCAGCCGGGACAGGGGGTTTTCATCCCTCCACTTT. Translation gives CASSRDRGFSSLHF.